This TCR beta chain was sequenced during a study of cytotoxic CD8 clonotypes in ibrutinib-treated CLL. Study-level background: Enrolment comprised about 10 relapsed/refractory and about 14 treatment-naive patients; some 18 were IGHV unmutated. Overall study results and limits: Sustained-remission and progressing patients' sampling times differed. A rise in clonality was seen at ibrutinib response, and a fall back toward baseline was seen at progression.

Worth noting for this clone: Antigen unknown.

Sequencing sought depths of 1 in 200,000 to 1 in 1 million T cells. The assay was immunoSEQ multiplex PCR, and TCRdb's table has in-frame clones only and misses some. Of 270,000 or so clones listed, roughly 76% are singletons. Germline V gene sequence: CDR1 SQVTM, CDR2 ANQGSEA. The ends were cut back, 7 bases at V and 0 bases at J, with 10 bases in the middle. This CDR3 region has 14 residues. The TCR originated in a human donor with chronic lymphocytic leukemia. Sequencing used PBMCs, obtained at disease progression, from a patient treated with ibrutinib. The chain couples TRBV29-1 to TRBJ2-6; D might be TRBD1 (5 bases). The CDR3 region is CSAKQASGANVLTF. CDR3 DNA sequence: TGCAGCGCAAAACAGGCCTCTGGGGCCAACGTCCTGACTTTC. Using reference TRBV29-1 and TRBJ2-6 for the parts outside the CDR3, the full variable domain is SAVISQKPSRDICQRGTSLTIQCQVDSQVTMMFWYRQQPGQSLTLIATANQGSEATYESGFVIDKFPISRPNLTFSTLTVSNMSPEDSSIYLCSAKQASGANVLTFGAGSRLTVL.